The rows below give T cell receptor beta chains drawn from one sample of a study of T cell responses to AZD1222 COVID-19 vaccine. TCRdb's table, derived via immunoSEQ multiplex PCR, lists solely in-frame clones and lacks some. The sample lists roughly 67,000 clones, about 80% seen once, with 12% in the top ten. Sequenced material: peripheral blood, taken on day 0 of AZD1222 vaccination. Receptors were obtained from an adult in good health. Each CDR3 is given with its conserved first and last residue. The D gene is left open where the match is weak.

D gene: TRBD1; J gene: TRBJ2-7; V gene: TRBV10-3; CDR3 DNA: TGTGCCATCAGTGGCACAGGGGTCTACGAGCAGTACTTC; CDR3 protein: CAISGTGVYEQYF
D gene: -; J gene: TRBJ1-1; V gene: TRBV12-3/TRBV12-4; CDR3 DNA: TGTGCCAGCAGTTCTTCAACGAACACTGAAGCTTTCTTT; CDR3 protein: CASSSSTNTEAFF
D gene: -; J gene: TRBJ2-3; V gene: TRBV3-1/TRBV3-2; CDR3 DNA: TGTGCCAGCAGCCAAGATCCTGGCACAGATACGCAGTATTTT; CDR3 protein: CASSQDPGTDTQYF
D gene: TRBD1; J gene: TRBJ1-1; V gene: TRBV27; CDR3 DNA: TGTGCCAGCAGTCCGAGAGGAACAGGGGCATTTCGGGCTTTCTTT; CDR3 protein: CASSPRGTGAFRAFF
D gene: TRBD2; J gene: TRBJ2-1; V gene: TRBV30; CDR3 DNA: TGTGCCTGGAGTAGGCGGGGGGGCCAGAGAGACAATGAGCAGTTCTTC; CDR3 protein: CAWSRRGGQRDNEQFF
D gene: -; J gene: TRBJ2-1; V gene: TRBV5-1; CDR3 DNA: TGCGCCAGCAGCTCCGTGACAGGCTCCTACAATGAGCAGTTCTTC; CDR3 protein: CASSSVTGSYNEQFF
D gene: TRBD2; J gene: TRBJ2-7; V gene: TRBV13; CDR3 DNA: TGTGCCAGCAGCTCCAGCGGGGGGGCGGCGCGCTTC; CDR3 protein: CASSSSGGAARF
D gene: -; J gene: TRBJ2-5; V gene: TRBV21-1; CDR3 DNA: TGTGCCAGCAGCAAAGTTGCCAGGGGAGAGACCCAGTACTTC; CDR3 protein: CASSKVARGETQYF
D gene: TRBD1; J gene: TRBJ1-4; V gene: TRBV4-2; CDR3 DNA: TGTGCCAGCAGCTCAGAGGGGGGGACAGGGAACGAAAAACTGTTTTTT; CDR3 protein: CASSSEGGTGNEKLFF
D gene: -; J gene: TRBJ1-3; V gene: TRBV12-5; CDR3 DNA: TGTGCTAGTGGTTTGTACTCTGGAAACACCATATATTTT; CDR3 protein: CASGLYSGNTIYF
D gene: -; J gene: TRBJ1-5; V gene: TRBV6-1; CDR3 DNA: TGTGCCAGCAGTGAAGGGAGGCAGAAGATCAATCAGCCCCAGCATTTT; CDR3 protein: CASSEGRQKINQPQHF
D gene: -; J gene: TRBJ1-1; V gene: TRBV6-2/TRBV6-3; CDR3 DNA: TGTGCCAGCAGCGAGACATACCCCAACACTGAAGCTTTCTTT; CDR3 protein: CASSETYPNTEAFF
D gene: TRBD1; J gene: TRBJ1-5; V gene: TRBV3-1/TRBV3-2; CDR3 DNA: TGTGCCAGCAGCCACTGGCCGGGACAGGGTCAGCCCCAGCATTTT; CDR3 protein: CASSHWPGQGQPQHF
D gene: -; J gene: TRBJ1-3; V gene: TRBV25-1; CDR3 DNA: TGTGCCAGCAGTGAATCGTTCGGGGCTATCTCTGGAAACACCATATATTTT; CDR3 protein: CASSESFGAISGNTIYF
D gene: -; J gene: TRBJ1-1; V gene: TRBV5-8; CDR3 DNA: TGTGCCAGCACCCGACGGGACCTAAGTTACTCTCCTGAAGCTTTCTTT; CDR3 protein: CASTRRDLSYSPEAFF
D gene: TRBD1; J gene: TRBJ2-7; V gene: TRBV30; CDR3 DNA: TGTGCCTGGAACACCCGAACCCGGGACAGAAGTTACGAGCAGTACTTC; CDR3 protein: CAWNTRTRDRSYEQYF